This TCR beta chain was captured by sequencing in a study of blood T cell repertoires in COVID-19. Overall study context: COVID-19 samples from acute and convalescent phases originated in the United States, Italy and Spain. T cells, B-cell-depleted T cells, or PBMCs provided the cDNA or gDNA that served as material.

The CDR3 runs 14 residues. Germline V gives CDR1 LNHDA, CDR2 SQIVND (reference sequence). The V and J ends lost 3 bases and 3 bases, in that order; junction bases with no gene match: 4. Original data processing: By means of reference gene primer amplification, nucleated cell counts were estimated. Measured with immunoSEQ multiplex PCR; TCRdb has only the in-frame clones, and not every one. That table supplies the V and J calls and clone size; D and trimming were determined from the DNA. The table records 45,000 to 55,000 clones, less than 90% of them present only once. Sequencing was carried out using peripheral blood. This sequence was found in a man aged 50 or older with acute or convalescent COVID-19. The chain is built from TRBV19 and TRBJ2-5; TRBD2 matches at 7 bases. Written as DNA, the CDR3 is TGTGCCAGTAGTATGGCGGGAGCGGAAGAGACCCAGTACTTC. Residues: CASSMAGAEETQYF.